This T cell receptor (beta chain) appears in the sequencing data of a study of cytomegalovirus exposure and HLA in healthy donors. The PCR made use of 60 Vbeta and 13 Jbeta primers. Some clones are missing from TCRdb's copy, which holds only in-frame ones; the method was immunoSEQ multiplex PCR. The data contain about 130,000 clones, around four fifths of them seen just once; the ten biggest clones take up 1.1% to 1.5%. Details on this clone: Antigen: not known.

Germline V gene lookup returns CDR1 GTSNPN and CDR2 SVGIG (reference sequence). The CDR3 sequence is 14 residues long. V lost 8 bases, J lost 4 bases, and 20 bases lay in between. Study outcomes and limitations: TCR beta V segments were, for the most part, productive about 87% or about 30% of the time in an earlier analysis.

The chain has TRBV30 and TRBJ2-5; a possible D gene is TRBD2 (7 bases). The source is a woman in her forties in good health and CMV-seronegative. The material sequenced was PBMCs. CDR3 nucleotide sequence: TGTGCCGGAACTGGGGGGGGCCTTACAGAGACCCAGTACTTC. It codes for CAGTGGGLTETQYF. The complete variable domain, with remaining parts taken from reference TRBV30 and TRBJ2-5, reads SQTIHQWPATLVQPVGSPLSLECTVEGTSNPNLYWYRQAAGRGLQLLFYSVGIGQISSEVPQNLSASRPQDRQFILSSKKLLLSDSGFYLCAGTGGGLTETQYFGPGTRLLVL.